The TCR beta chain under discussion was sequenced for a study of cytomegalovirus exposure and HLA in healthy donors. Study-level findings and limits: The study dropped some indistinguishable V segments, TRBV6-2 and TRBV6-3 among them. A later analysis linked some 17,000 TCR beta sequences to HLA alleles at 0.05 false discovery rate.

The PCR had 60 Vbeta and 13 Jbeta primers. Using immunoSEQ multiplex PCR, the repertoire was profiled, and TCRdb retains in-frame clones only, with some absent. The sample has some 150,000 clones; approximately 82% are singletons. The CDR3 is 14 residues long. The junction had 6 bases not matched to a gene; V was cut back by 5 bases and J by 4 bases. CDR1 and CDR2 (germline): SGHTA, FQGTGA. As regards this clone: The target antigen is unknown.

This clonotype originated in a middle-aged man in good health and CMV-seronegative. The sequencing sample was made of PBMCs. V usage is TRBV7-3 and J usage is TRBJ2-3; TRBD1 aligns across 7 bases. In DNA, the CDR3 is TGTGCCAGCAGCCCGACAGACAGGGCAGATACGCAGTATTTT. Protein product: CASSPTDRADTQYF.